Described below is a single T cell receptor beta chain sequence and its context. The data were taken from a study of control samples from healthy donors and cancer patients. TCRdb keeps only in-frame clones here, not all; method: immunoSEQ multiplex PCR. The top ten hold under 9% of the sample, which has 120,000 to 150,000 clones, about 90% seen once. J was trimmed by 2 bases and V by 5 bases; bases with no gene match: 10. CDR3 size: 18 residues. Germline CDR1 is MNHNY and CDR2 is SVGAGI (reference sequence). Sequenced: blood. The chain recombines TRBV6-6 with TRBJ2-1; 12 nucleotides agree with TRBD2. This clonotype originated in a man between 18 and 35 years old in good health. The CDR3 DNA reads TGTGCCAGCAGTCGCGGTCTAGCGGGGGGGCAAACCTACAATGAGCAGTTCTTC. Amino acid sequence: CASSRGLAGGQTYNEQFF.